These 28 T cell receptor beta chains came from one sample sequenced in a study of blood T cell repertoires in COVID-19 (dated by TCRdb to 2019 to 2021). The receptor library was made with the immunoSEQ multiplex PCR assay. The table comes from immuneACCESS by way of TCRdb, which keeps in-frame sequences with V and J called. Part of the clones is missing from these tables; in studies checked, under half for an unresolved V gene and the rest for unknown reasons. The sample records roughly 250,000 clones, about 90% of which are singletons. Around 1.8% of the sample is taken by the ten largest. The sample consisted of PBMCs or T cells enriched from blood (not recorded which). These receptors originate from a young woman who had recovered from COVID-19.

The rearrangement uses TRBV7-9 and TRBJ2-1, with 9 bases identical to TRBD2. J gave up 3 bases and V 5 bases, and 8 bases lay outside the gene matches. This CDR3 region has 16 residues. The germline V gene has CDR1 SEHNR and CDR2 FQNEAQ (reference sequence). The CDR3 reads CASSGLTSGLYNEQFF. CDR3 in DNA: TGTGCCAGCAGCGGCCTGACTAGCGGTCTCTACAATGAGCAGTTCTTC.

This clone was detected only once. The rearrangement uses TRBV5-6 and TRBJ1-4; 8 bases are shared with TRBD1. Germline V gene sequence: CDR1 SGHDT, CDR2 YYEEEE. The CDR3 is 16 residues long. After removal of 4 bases from V and 7 bases from J, the junction contained 12 bases not matched to a gene. The CDR3 reads CASSPTRTGQSEKLFF. The CDR3 nucleotides are TGTGCCAGCAGCCCTACCCGGACAGGGCAGAGTGAAAAACTGTTTTTT.

CDR3 DNA: TGTGCCAGCAGTTTTGCCCCCCGGCAGGGGTCGGAAGCTTTCTTT. This codes for CASSFAPRQGSEAFF. The V call is TRBV28, the J call TRBJ1-1, with D possibly TRBD1 on 6 matching bases. Germline V lookup: CDR1 MDHEN, CDR2 SYDVKM. Deletions cut 3 bases from V and 8 bases from J, with 19 bases between. There are 15 residues in the CDR3.

This chain connects TRBV15 to TRBJ2-1; D is ambiguous. The CDR3 sequence is 12 residues long. Between the trimmed V and J ends, which lost 0 bases and 13 bases, there was a span of 10 bases. CDR1 is LNHNV, CDR2 YYDKDF, per germline (reference sequence). The CDR3 coding sequence is TGTGCCACCAGCAGAGATACCGGGTACCAGTTCTTC. Its translation: CATSRDTGYQFF.

The CDR3 nucleotides read TGTGCCAGCAGCCGAACAGGGGACACTGAAGCTTTCTTT. Encoded protein: CASSRTGDTEAFF. J is TRBJ1-1 and V is TRBV7-6, with 7 bases aligning to TRBD1. The CDR3 is 13 amino acids. J gave up 3 bases and V 5 bases, and 3 bases lay outside the gene matches. Germline-derived CDR1 and CDR2 are SGHVS and FNYEAQ.

This chain uses TRBV27 with TRBJ2-1; the D gene is possibly TRBD2 (6 bases). The CDR3 sequence is 15 residues long. V was pared by 3 bases and J by 0 bases, with 9 bases between. The germline CDR1 and CDR2 sequences are MNHEY and SMNVEV (reference sequence). The CDR3 DNA sequence: TGTGCCAGCAGTTTTGCGGGGTCCTCCTACAATGAGCAGTTCTTC. This encodes CASSFAGSSYNEQFF.

This clone was counted a single time. The rearrangement joins TRBV11-2 to TRBJ1-2, with 8 bases aligning to TRBD1. The CDR3 spans 16 residues. The junction had 8 bases not matched to a gene; V was cut back by 5 bases and J by 0 bases. Germline V gene data show CDR1 as SGHAT and CDR2 as FQNNGV. This CDR3 reads CASSQIRDRPNYGYTF. The CDR3 DNA reads TGTGCCAGCAGCCAAATACGGGACAGGCCTAACTATGGCTACACCTTC.

The chain joins TRBV10-3 to TRBJ1-2; D not resolved. CDR1 is ENHRY, CDR2 SYGVKD, per germline. V lost 3 bases and J 3 bases, leaving 8 bases between the germline ends. The CDR3 covers 13 residues. CDR3 residues: CAISDRSDYGYTF. The CDR3 DNA reads as TGTGCCATCAGTGACAGGTCTGACTATGGCTACACCTTC.

This chain connects TRBV28 to TRBJ1-1; TRBD1 matches 7 bases. There are 17 residues in the CDR3. Germline-derived CDR1 and CDR2 are MDHEN and SYDVKM. J gave up 1 base and V 3 bases, and 11 bases lay outside the gene matches. Written as DNA, the CDR3 is TGTGCCAGCAGTTTTATGCGCCTCCGGACAGGGAACACTGAAGCTTTCTTT. This sequence encodes CASSFMRLRTGNTEAFF. Filled out from reference TRBV28 and TRBJ1-1, the complete variable domain reads DVKVTQSSRYLVKRTGEKVFLECVQDMDHENMFWYRQDPGLGLRLIYFSYDVKMKEKGDIPEGYSVSREKKERFSLILESASTNQTSMYLCASSFMRLRTGNTEAFFGQGTRLTVV.

This clone was counted a few times. This specimen includes other DNA sequences encoding the same CDR3. As DNA, the CDR3 is TGCGCCAGCAGCTTGACTAGCGGGAGCTACAATGAGCAGTTCTTC. This codes for CASSLTSGSYNEQFF. The V call is TRBV5-1, the J call TRBJ2-1, with 11 nucleotides matching TRBD2. Trimming cost V 1 base and J 3 bases; bases outside gene matches: 0. CDR3 length equals 15 residues. Germline V gene sequence: CDR1 SGHRS, CDR2 YFSETQ.

This chain joins TRBV28 and TRBJ1-1, with TRBD1 matching over 7 bases. After removal of 10 bases from V and 0 bases from J, the junction contained 8 bases not matched to a gene. Germline CDR1 and CDR2: MDHEN and SYDVKM. The CDR3 totals 14 residues. The CDR3 DNA follows: TGTGCCACCCTCAGGACAGGAGTGAACACTGAAGCTTTCTTT. Protein: CATLRTGVNTEAFF. The whole variable domain, remainder taken from reference TRBV28 and TRBJ1-1, is DVKVTQSSRYLVKRTGEKVFLECVQDMDHENMFWYRQDPGLGLRLIYFSYDVKMKEKGDIPEGYSVSREKKERFSLILESASTNQTSMYLCATLRTGVNTEAFFGQGTRLTVV.

This CDR3 reads CASSLAGNRRERYEQYF. CDR3 coding DNA: TGTGCCAGCAGCTTGGCCGGGAATAGGCGGGAGCGCTACGAGCAGTACTTC. The chain employs TRBV5-4 and TRBJ2-7, with 7 bases aligning to TRBD2. The CDR3 runs to 17 residues. Germline assignment: CDR1 SGHNT and CDR2 YYREEE (reference sequence). The V gene end was trimmed by 0 bases and the J gene end by 3 bases; junction bases not matched to a gene: 12.

This chain connects TRBV2 to TRBJ2-2; 10 bases are a match to TRBD1. There are 18 residues in the CDR3. The trim removed 6 bases at V and 9 bases at J, leaving 19 bases unmatched. CDR1 and CDR2 (germline): SNHLY, FYNNEI. For the CDR3, the DNA is TGTGCCAGCAGAGCATGGGGCGGACAGGGGGGGAAAACCCGGGAGCTGTTTTTT. Translating gives CASRAWGGQGGKTRELFF.

The count of this clone is one. J is TRBJ2-7 and V is TRBV28; 7 bases match TRBD1. There are 15 residues in the CDR3. The V segment lost 3 bases and the J segment 3 bases; nucleotides outside the gene matches: 8. Per germline, CDR1 MDHEN and CDR2 SYDVKM. The DNA of the CDR3 is TGTGCCAGCAGTTTCCGACAGGGATACGGCTACGAGCAGTACTTC. Amino acid sequence: CASSFRQGYGYEQYF.

The V call is TRBV19, the J call TRBJ2-1; 8 bases line up with TRBD1. The CDR3 spans 14 residues. Germline values: CDR1 LNHDA, CDR2 SQIVND (reference sequence). J gave up 6 bases and V 6 bases, and 7 bases lay outside the gene matches. The DNA for the CDR3 is TGTGCCAGTAGCTTCCGGGACAGGTTCAATGAGCAGTTCTTC. Residues: CASSFRDRFNEQFF.

V usage is TRBV7-6 and J usage is TRBJ2-5; 9 bases agree with TRBD1. Looked up from germline, CDR1 is SGHVS and CDR2 is FNYEAQ. CDR3 length equals 17 residues. In DNA, the CDR3 is TGTGCTATGGGGGTTGCCGGGACAGGGACCAACCAAGAGACCCAGTACTTC. Translated: CAMGVAGTGTNQETQYF.

The gene calls are TRBV29-1 and TRBJ2-1, with D possibly TRBD2 on 5 matching bases. The CDR3 has 12 residues. V gave up 3 bases and J gave up 6 bases, with 9 bases separating them. The germline V gene encodes CDR1 SQVTM and CDR2 ANQGSEA. In DNA form, the CDR3 reads TGCAGCGTTGACCGGACTGCCAATGAGCAGTTCTTC. Protein sequence: CSVDRTANEQFF.

The chain combines TRBV9 with TRBJ1-1; TRBD1 is a possible D gene (5 bases). Germline V gene data show CDR1 as SGDLS and CDR2 as YYNGEE. This CDR3 is built from 13 residues. The V end was cut by 1 base, the J end by 6 bases, with 10 bases between. The CDR3 reads CASSVQGQAEAFF. CDR3 DNA: TGTGCCAGCAGCGTACAGGGCCAAGCTGAAGCTTTCTTT.

This clone turned up a few times. The chain has TRBV4-2 and TRBJ2-5, with a tentative D call TRBD1 (6 bases). Trimming removed 5 bases from V and 2 bases from J, with 9 bases in between. The CDR3 is 13 residues long. Germline CDR1 LGHNA, CDR2 YNFKEQ. The CDR3, as DNA: TGTGCCAGCAGCTCGGACAGACAAGAGACCCAGTACTTC. Residues: CASSSDRQETQYF.

V is TRBV29-1 and J is TRBJ2-7, with 9 bases aligning to TRBD1. This CDR3 contains 13 residues. Trimming took 5 bases from V and 2 from J; bases not matched to a gene: 4. From germline, CDR1 is SQVTM and CDR2 ANQGSEA. The CDR3 nucleotides are TGCAGCGTTAAGACAGGGGGGGCCTACGAGCAGTACTTC. Its protein product is CSVKTGGAYEQYF.

This chain joins TRBV11-2 and TRBJ1-6; D possibly corresponds to TRBD1 (5 bases). Germline V gene sequence: CDR1 SGHAT, CDR2 FQNNGV. This CDR3 is built from 15 residues. Deletions cut 4 bases from V and 7 bases from J, with 14 bases between. CDR3 nucleotides: TGTGCCAGCAGCTGGGGCGGGGTTTGGAATTCACCCCTCCACTTT. It encodes CASSWGGVWNSPLHF.

The chain uses TRBV28 and TRBJ2-3; 12 bases fit TRBD2. The CDR3 runs to 16 residues. CDR1 is MDHEN and CDR2 is SYDVKM in the germline V gene. The V segment lost 6 bases and the J segment 1 base; nucleotides outside the gene matches: 5. The CDR3 region is CASSPRLAGGTDTQYF. Here the CDR3 DNA reads TGTGCCAGCAGCCCTAGACTAGCGGGGGGCACAGATACGCAGTATTTT.

The V and J genes are TRBV4-1 and TRBJ1-5, with D possibly TRBD1 on 5 matching bases. There are 14 residues in the CDR3. With 1 base removed from V and 2 bases from J, the gap between germline ends came to 6 bases. Germline-derived CDR1 and CDR2 are MGHRA and YSYEKL. For the CDR3, the DNA is TGCGCCAGCAGCCAAGTACAGGGCAATCAGCCCCAGCATTTT. Translation: CASSQVQGNQPQHF.

In DNA, the CDR3 is TGCGCCAGCAGCTTGGGTGGGACCCCTACAGGGGAGCGAGTAAAACTGTTTTTT. It is translated as CASSLGGTPTGERVKLFF. The chain recombines TRBV5-1 with TRBJ1-4; 7 nucleotides agree with TRBD1. J lost 10 bases, V lost 0 bases, and 18 bases had no gene match. The CDR3 is 18 residues long. CDR1 and CDR2 (germline): SGHRS, YFSETQ.

The V and J genes are TRBV5-4 and TRBJ2-3; 9 positions agree with TRBD2. The trim removed 3 bases at V and 0 bases at J, leaving 8 bases unmatched. CDR1 and CDR2 from the germline V gene are SGHNT and YYREEE (reference sequence). The CDR3 is 17 amino acids. The DNA for the CDR3 is TGTGCCAGCAGCTCCCGGTCTAGCGGGAAAAGCACAGATACGCAGTATTTT. Residues: CASSSRSSGKSTDTQYF.

This chain's CDR3 is CASSLGISYEQYF. In DNA, the CDR3 is TGTGCCAGCAGTTTGGGCATCTCCTACGAGCAGTACTTC. The chain combines TRBV28 with TRBJ2-7; D not certain. V lost 3 bases and J lost 0, with 6 bases in between. The CDR3 consists of 13 residues. In germline, CDR1 is MDHEN, CDR2 SYDVKM.

The genes are TRBV28 and TRBJ1-2; 8 bases fit TRBD1. The CDR3 length is 16 residues. Germline-derived CDR1 and CDR2 are MDHEN and SYDVKM. The ends lost 5 bases at V and 1 base at J; junction bases unmatched: 9. CDR3 DNA sequence: TGTGCCAGCAGTACCCAGGGGGCGCCTTATAACTATGGCTACACCTTC. It translates to CASSTQGAPYNYGYTF.

V usage is TRBV4-2 and J usage is TRBJ2-3; TRBD2 aligns across 16 bases. The CDR3 is made up of 19 amino acids. CDR1 LGHNA and CDR2 YNFKEQ come from the germline V gene. The ends lost 3 bases at V and 4 bases at J; junction bases unmatched: 10. The CDR3 nucleotides read TGTGCCAGCAGCCAGGGACTAGCGGGAGGGCCGAGACCCGCAGATACGCAGTATTTT. This gives the protein CASSQGLAGGPRPADTQYF.